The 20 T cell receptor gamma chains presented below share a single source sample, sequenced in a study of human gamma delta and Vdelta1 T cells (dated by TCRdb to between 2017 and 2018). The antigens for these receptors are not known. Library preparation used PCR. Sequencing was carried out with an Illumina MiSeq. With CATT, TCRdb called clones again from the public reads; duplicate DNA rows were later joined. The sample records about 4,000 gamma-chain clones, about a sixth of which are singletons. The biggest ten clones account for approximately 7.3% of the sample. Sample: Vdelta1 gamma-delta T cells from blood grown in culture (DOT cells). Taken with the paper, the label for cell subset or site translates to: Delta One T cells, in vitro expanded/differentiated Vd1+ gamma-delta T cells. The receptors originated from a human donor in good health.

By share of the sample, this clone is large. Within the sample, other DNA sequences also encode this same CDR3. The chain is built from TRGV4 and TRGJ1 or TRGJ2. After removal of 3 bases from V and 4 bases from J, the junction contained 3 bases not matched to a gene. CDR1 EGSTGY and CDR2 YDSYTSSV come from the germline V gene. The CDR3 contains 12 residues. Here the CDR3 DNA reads TGTGCCACCTGGGATCGGTATTATAAGAAACTCTTT. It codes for CATWDRYYKKLF.

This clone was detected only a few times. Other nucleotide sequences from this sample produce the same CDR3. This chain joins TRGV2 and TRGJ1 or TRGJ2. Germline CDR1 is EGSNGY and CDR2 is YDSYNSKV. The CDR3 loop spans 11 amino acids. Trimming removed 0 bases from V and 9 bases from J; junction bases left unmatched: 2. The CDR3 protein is CATWDGSKKLF. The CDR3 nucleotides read TGTGCCACCTGGGACGGGTCTAAGAAACTCTTT.

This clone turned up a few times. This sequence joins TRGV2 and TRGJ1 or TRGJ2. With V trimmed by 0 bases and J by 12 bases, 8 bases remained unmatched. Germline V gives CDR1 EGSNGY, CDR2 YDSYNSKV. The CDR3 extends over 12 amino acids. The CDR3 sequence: CATWDGQERKLF. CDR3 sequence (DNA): TGTGCCACCTGGGACGGGCAGGAGAGGAAACTCTTT.

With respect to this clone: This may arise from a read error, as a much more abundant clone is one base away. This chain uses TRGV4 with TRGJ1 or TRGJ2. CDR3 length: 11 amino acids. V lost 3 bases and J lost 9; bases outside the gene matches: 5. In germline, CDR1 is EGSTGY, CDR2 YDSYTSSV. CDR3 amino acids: CATWDRGKKLF. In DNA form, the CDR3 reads TGTGCCACCTGGGATAGGGGTAAGAAACTCTTT.

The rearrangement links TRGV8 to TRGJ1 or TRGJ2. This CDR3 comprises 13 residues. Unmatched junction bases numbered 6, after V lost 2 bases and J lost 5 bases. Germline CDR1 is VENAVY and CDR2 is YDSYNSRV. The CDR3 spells CATWDTVHYKKLF. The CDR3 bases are TGTGCCACCTGGGATACAGTTCATTATAAGAAACTCTTT.

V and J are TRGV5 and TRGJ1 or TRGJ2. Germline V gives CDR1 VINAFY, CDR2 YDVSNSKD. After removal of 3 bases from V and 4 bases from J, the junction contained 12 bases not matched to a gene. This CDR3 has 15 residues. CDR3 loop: CATWDSHRAYYKKLF. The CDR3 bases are TGTGCCACCTGGGACTCACATAGGGCCTATTATAAGAAACTCTTT.

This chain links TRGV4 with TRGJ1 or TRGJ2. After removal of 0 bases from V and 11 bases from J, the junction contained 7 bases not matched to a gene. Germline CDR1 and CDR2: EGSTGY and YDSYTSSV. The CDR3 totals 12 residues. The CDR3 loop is CATWDGPVEKLF. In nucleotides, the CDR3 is TGTGCCACCTGGGATGGGCCGGTGGAGAAACTCTTT.

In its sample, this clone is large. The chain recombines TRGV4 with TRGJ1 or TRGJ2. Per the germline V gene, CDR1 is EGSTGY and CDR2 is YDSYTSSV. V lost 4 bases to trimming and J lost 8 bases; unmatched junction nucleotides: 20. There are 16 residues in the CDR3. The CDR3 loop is CATWEVGWEKTNKKLF. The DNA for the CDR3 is TGTGCCACCTGGGAGGTGGGTTGGGAAAAAACGAATAAGAAACTCTTT.

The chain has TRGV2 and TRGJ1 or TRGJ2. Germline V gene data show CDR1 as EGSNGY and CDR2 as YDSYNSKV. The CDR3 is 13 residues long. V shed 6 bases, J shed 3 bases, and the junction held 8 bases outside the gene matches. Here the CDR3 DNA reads TGTGCCACCTGGCATGGGGTTTATTATAAGAAACTCTTT. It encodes CATWHGVYYKKLF.

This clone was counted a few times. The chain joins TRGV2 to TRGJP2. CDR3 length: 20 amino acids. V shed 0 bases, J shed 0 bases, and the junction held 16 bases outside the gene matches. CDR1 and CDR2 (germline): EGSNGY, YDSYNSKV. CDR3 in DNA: TGTGCCACCTGGGACGGGCGTGGGTTGGAGGGTTATAGTAGTGATTGGATCAAGACGTTT. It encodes CATWDGRGLEGYSSDWIKTF.

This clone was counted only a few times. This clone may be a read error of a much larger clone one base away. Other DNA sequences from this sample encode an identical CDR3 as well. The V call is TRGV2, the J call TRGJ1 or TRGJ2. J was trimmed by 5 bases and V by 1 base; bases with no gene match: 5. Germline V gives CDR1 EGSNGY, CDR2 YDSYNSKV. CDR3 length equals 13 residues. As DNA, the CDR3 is TGTGCCACCTGGGACGGACCCGATTATAAGAAACTCTTT. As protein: CATWDGPDYKKLF.

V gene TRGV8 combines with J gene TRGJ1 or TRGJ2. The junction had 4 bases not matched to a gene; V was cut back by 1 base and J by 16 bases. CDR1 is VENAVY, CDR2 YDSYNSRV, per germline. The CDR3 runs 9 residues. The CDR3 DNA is TGTGCCACCTGGGATAGTTTCCTCTTT. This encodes CATWDSFLF.

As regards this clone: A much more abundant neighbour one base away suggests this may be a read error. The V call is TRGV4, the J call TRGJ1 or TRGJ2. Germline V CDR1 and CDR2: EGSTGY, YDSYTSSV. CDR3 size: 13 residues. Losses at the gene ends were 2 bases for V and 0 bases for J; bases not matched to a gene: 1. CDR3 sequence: CATWDVNYYKKLF. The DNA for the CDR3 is TGTGCCACCTGGGATGTGAATTATTATAAGAAACTCTTT.

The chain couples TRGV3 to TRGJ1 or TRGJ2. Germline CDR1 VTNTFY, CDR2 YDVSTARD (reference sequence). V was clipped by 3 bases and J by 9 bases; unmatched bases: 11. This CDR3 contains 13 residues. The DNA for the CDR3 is TGTGCCACCTGGGACGGGCGAAAGCTTAAGAAACTCTTT. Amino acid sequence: CATWDGRKLKKLF.

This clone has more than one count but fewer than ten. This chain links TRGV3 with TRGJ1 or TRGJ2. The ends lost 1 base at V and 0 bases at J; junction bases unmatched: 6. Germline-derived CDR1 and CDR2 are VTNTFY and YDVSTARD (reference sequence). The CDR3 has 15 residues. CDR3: CATWDRTSNYYKKLF. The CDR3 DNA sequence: TGTGCCACCTGGGACAGAACCTCGAATTATTATAAGAAACTCTTT.

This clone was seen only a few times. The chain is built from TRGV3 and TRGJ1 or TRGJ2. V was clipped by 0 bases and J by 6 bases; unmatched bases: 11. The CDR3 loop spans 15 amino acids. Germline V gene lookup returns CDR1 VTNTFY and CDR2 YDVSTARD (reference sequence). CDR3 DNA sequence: TGTGCCACCTGGGACAGGCCCCGGCATCGTTATAAGAAACTCTTT. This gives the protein CATWDRPRHRYKKLF.

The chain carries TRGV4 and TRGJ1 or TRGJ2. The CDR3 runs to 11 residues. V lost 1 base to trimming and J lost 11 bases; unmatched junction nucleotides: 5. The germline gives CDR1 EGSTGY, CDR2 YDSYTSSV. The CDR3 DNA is TGTGCCACCTGGGATGGCCCCCAGAAACTCTTT. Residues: CATWDGPQKLF.

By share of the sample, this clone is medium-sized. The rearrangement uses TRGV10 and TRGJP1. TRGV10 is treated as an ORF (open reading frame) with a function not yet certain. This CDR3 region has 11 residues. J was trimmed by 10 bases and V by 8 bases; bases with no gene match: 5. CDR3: CAAWRFWFKIF. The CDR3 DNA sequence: TGTGCTGCGTGGCGTTTTTGGTTCAAGATATTT.

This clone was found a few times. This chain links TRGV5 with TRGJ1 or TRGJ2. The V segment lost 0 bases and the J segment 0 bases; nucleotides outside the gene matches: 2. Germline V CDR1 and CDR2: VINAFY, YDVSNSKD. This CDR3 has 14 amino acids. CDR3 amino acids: CATWDRANYYKKLF. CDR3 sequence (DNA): TGTGCCACCTGGGACAGGGCGAATTATTATAAGAAACTCTTT.

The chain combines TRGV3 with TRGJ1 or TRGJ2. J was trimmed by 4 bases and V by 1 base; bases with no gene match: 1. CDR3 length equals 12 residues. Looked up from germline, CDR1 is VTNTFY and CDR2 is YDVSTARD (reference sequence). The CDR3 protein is CATWDRYYKKLF. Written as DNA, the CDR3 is TGTGCCACCTGGGACAGATATTATAAGAAACTCTTT.